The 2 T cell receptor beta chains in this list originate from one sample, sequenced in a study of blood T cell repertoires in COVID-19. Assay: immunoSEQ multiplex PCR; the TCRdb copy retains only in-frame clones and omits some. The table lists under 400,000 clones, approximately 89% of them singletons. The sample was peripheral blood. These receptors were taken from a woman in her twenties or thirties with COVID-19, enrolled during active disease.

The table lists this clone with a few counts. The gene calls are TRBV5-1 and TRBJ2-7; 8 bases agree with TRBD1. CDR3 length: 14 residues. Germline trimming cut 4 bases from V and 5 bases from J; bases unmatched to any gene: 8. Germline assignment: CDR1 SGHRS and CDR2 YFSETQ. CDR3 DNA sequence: TGCGCCAGCAGCCTCGGACAGGGTCTGAACGAGCAGTACTTC. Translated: CASSLGQGLNEQYF.

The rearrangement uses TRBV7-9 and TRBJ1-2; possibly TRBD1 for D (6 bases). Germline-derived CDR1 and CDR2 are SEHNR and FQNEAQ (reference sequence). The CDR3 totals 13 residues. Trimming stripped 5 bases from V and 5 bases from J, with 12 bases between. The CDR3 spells CASSPRGFYGYTF. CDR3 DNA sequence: TGTGCCAGCAGCCCTAGGGGGTTTTATGGCTACACCTTC. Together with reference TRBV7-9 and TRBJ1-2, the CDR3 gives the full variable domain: DTGVSQNPRHKITKRGQNVTFRCDPISEHNRLYWYRQTLGQGPEFLTYFQNEAQLEKSRLLSDRFSAERPKGSFSTLEIQRTEQGDSAMYLCASSPRGFYGYTFGSGTRLTVV.